A selection of T cell receptor beta chains follows, all from one sample in a study of T cell changes during pregnancy in multiple sclerosis. TCRdb keeps only in-frame clones here, not all; method: immunoSEQ multiplex PCR. This table holds about 79,000 clones, over 80% found once. Here the sequenced sample was CD4+ T cells from peripheral blood mononuclear cells, taken in the second trimester of pregnancy. All receptors derive from a female donor with multiple sclerosis, enrolled in a pregnancy study. CDR3s include the opening cysteine and the closing phenylalanine or tryptophan. Fields, in order: CDR3 DNA, CDR3 protein, D gene, V gene, J gene. D genes are given only for firm matches.

TGTGCCAGCAGCTTGGGGCTAGCAATAAGCTACGAGCAGTACTTC	CASSLGLAISYEQYF	-	TRBV5-6	TRBJ2-7
TGTGCCAGCAGACACACAGATACGCAGTATTTT	CASRHTDTQYF	-	TRBV11-3	TRBJ2-3
TGTGCCAGCAGCTTGGCCCGGGGAGTCCAAGAGACCCAGTACTTC	CASSLARGVQETQYF	-	TRBV5-5	TRBJ2-5
TGCGCCAGCAGCTTCGATGGAGATTCGGCCGAGCAGTACTTC	CASSFDGDSAEQYF	-	TRBV5-1	TRBJ2-7
TGCGCCAGTTCAAGCTCTAGCGGGCTAAATACGCAGTATTTT	CASSSSSGLNTQYF	TRBD2	TRBV5-1	TRBJ2-3
TGCGCCAGCGGTTCGGTGACTAGCGGGGCACCGTACGAGCAGTACTTC	CASGSVTSGAPYEQYF	TRBD2	TRBV5-1	TRBJ2-7
TGTGCCAGTAGTATACCGGGAGGAGGAGATACGCAGTATTTT	CASSIPGGGDTQYF	TRBD2	TRBV19	TRBJ2-3
TGCGCCAGCAGCCACGGAAGACTAGCGGGGGGGCCGAATGAGCAGTTCTTC	CASSHGRLAGGPNEQFF	TRBD2	TRBV4-1	TRBJ2-1
TGTGCCAGCAGCGGTACAGGGGGGCCTGAAGCTTTCTTT	CASSGTGGPEAFF	TRBD1	TRBV11-2	TRBJ1-1
TGTGCCAGCAGCCAGGACAGAATCAATCAGCCCCAGCATTTT	CASSQDRINQPQHF	-	TRBV2	TRBJ1-5
TGTGCCAGCAGCGTCGGGACAGGGTGGAACACTGAAGCTTTCTTT	CASSVGTGWNTEAFF	TRBD1	TRBV9	TRBJ1-1
TGTGCCACCAGTACCTTCCGGGGATCCCCCTACGAGCAGTACTTC	CATSTFRGSPYEQYF	-	TRBV15	TRBJ2-7
TGTGCCAGCAGCTTAGTCACGGGAGCCTACAATGAGCAGTTCTTC	CASSLVTGAYNEQFF	-	TRBV11-3	TRBJ2-1